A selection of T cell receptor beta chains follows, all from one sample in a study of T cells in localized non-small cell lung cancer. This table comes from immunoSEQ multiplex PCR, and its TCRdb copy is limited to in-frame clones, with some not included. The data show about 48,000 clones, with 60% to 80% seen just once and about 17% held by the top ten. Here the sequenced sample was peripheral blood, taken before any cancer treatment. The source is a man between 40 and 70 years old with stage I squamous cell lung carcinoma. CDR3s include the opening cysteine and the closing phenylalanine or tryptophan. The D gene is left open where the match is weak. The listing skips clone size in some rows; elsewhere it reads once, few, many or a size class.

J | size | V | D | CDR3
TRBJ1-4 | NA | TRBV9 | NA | CASATSPNEKLFF
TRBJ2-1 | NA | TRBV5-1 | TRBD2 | CASSPGSGGAHNEQFF
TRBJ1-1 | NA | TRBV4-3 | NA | CASSQVVTVNTEAFF
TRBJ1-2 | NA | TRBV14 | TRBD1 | CASSLTGGYGYTF
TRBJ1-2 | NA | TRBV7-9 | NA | CASSLRGKTLLGYGYTF
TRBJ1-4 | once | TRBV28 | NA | CASSSGLGGEKLFF
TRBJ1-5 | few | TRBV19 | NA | CASSIIQFNQPQHF
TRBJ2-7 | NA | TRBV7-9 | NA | CASSLAPRRYEQYF
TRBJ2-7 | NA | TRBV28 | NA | CASSYRSPGEQYF
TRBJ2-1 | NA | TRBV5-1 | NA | CASSLVGDDYNEQFF
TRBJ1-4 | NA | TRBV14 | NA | CASSQDDKFGEKLFF
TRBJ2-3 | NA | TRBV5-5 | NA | CASNREWGDTQYF
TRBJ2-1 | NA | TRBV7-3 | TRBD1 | CASSLPHGTGRNEQFF
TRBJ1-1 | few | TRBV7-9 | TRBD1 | CASSSLGQKMNTEAFF
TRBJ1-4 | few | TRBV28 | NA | CASSPPVEKLFF
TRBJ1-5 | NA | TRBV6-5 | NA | CASSYSWYSNQPQHF
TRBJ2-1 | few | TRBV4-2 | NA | CASSQDSNEQFF
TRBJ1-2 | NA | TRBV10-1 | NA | CASSARPGSGYTF
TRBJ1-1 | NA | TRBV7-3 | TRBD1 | CASSDRDRIQTEAFF
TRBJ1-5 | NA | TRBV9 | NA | CASSVAPAGNQPQHF
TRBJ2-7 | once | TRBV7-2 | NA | CASSLAGDRQYF
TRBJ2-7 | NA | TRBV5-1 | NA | CASSIDRGGPNEQYF
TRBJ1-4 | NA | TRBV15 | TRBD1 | CATSRGDRAEKLFF
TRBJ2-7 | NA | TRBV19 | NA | CASSTRDGEQYF
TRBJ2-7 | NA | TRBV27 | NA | CASSLSPREDRPYEQYF
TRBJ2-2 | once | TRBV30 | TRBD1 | CAWRGDRGPTGELFF
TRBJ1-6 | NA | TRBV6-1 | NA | CASRVNSPLHF
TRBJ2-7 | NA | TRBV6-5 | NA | CAISEYGGVYEQYF
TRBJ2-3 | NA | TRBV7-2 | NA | CASSAGRGRYIDTQYF
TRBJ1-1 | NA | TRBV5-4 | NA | CASSRSDWLDTEAFF
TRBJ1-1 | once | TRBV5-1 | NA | CASSPLGAPLNTEAFF
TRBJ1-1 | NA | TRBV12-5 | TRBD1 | CASGLVTLRGRRDTEAFF
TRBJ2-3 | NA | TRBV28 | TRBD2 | CASSRGGPSTDTQYF